This TCR beta chain was recovered during a study of human T cells and chemical hapten exposure. Findings and caveats of the study: Significantly more large CDR3 similarity clusters arose among expanded TCRs than among controls.

The time point denotes: pre-sensitization, week 0. Treatment in this sample: therapeutic diphenylcyclopropenone sensitization with weekly scalp DPC. Trimming removed 2 bases from V and 1 base from J, with 10 bases in between. CDR1 is MNHEY and CDR2 is SMNVEV in the germline V gene (reference sequence). The CDR3 runs to 15 residues. This clonotype was recorded many times. Its antigen is as yet unknown. Unique molecular identifiers were attached to individual cDNA molecules within the library. Authors' processing steps: With a range of about 23,224 to 690,600, the median per sample was 95,638 TCRs. One entry per CDR3 protein results from TCRdb running MiXCR on the RACE reads. The V and J calls and clone size are TCRdb's, not the authors'. Here the sample spans approximately 320,000 distinct CDR3 sequences, over 5% being singletons.

The sample was whole blood, taken in connection with sensitization to the hapten diphenylcyclopropenone (DPC). The chain has TRBV27 and TRBJ2-3, with a possible D match to TRBD2 (6 bases). This sequence was found in a young woman with alopecia areata. Some clones in this sample may be carry-over from other donors' samples. The CDR3 DNA follows: TGTGCCAGCAGTTTAAGGCCGGGGGGCACAGATACGCAGTATTTT. The encoded protein is CASSLRPGGTDTQYF.